The TCR beta chain described here comes from a study of beta chain features in type 1 diabetes. V lost 7 bases and J 0 bases, leaving 13 bases between the germline ends. The CDR3 spans 15 residues. CDR1 is MNHEY and CDR2 is SMNVEV in the germline V gene (reference sequence). This clone was seen more than once but under ten times. Antigen unknown. Study results and limitations: When VDJ junctions were examined, type 1 diabetes patients showed fewer insertions and more deletions.

Expressed TCRB transcripts were sequenced, since all the RNA that had been isolated was reverse transcribed. About 3.57 million reads, on average, came from each naive, central memory and regulatory T cell sample. Produced via immunoSEQ multiplex PCR; TCRdb's table is partial and in-frame only. The table has 330,000 or so clones, around a fifth seen once; the top ten hold about 0.044%. One heparinised blood draw, averaging about 100 mL, came from each donor. Purity of each sorted population was above 95%. Sample: naive CD4+ T cells from blood. This receptor was obtained from a woman between 18 and 29 years old in good health. The chain is built from TRBV27 and TRBJ2-1; D is undetermined. CDR3 sequence (DNA): TGTGCCAGCACAGCGCGGCTTGCCTCCTACAATGAGCAGTTCTTC. It encodes CASTARLASYNEQFF.